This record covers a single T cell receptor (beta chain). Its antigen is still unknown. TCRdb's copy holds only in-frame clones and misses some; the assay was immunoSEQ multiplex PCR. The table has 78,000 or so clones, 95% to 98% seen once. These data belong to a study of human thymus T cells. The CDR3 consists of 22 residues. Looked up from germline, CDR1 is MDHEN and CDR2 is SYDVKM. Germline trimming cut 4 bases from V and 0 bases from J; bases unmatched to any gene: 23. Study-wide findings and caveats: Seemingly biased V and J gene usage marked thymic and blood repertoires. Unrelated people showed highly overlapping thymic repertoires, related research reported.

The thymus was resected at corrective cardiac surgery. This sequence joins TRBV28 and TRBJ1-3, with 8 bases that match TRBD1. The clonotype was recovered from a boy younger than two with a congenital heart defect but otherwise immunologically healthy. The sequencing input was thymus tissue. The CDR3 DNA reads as TGTGCCAGCAGTTCCTCCGGACCCTGGACAGGGAAATCGAGGTACTCTGGAAACACCATATATTTT. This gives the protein CASSSSGPWTGKSRYSGNTIYF.